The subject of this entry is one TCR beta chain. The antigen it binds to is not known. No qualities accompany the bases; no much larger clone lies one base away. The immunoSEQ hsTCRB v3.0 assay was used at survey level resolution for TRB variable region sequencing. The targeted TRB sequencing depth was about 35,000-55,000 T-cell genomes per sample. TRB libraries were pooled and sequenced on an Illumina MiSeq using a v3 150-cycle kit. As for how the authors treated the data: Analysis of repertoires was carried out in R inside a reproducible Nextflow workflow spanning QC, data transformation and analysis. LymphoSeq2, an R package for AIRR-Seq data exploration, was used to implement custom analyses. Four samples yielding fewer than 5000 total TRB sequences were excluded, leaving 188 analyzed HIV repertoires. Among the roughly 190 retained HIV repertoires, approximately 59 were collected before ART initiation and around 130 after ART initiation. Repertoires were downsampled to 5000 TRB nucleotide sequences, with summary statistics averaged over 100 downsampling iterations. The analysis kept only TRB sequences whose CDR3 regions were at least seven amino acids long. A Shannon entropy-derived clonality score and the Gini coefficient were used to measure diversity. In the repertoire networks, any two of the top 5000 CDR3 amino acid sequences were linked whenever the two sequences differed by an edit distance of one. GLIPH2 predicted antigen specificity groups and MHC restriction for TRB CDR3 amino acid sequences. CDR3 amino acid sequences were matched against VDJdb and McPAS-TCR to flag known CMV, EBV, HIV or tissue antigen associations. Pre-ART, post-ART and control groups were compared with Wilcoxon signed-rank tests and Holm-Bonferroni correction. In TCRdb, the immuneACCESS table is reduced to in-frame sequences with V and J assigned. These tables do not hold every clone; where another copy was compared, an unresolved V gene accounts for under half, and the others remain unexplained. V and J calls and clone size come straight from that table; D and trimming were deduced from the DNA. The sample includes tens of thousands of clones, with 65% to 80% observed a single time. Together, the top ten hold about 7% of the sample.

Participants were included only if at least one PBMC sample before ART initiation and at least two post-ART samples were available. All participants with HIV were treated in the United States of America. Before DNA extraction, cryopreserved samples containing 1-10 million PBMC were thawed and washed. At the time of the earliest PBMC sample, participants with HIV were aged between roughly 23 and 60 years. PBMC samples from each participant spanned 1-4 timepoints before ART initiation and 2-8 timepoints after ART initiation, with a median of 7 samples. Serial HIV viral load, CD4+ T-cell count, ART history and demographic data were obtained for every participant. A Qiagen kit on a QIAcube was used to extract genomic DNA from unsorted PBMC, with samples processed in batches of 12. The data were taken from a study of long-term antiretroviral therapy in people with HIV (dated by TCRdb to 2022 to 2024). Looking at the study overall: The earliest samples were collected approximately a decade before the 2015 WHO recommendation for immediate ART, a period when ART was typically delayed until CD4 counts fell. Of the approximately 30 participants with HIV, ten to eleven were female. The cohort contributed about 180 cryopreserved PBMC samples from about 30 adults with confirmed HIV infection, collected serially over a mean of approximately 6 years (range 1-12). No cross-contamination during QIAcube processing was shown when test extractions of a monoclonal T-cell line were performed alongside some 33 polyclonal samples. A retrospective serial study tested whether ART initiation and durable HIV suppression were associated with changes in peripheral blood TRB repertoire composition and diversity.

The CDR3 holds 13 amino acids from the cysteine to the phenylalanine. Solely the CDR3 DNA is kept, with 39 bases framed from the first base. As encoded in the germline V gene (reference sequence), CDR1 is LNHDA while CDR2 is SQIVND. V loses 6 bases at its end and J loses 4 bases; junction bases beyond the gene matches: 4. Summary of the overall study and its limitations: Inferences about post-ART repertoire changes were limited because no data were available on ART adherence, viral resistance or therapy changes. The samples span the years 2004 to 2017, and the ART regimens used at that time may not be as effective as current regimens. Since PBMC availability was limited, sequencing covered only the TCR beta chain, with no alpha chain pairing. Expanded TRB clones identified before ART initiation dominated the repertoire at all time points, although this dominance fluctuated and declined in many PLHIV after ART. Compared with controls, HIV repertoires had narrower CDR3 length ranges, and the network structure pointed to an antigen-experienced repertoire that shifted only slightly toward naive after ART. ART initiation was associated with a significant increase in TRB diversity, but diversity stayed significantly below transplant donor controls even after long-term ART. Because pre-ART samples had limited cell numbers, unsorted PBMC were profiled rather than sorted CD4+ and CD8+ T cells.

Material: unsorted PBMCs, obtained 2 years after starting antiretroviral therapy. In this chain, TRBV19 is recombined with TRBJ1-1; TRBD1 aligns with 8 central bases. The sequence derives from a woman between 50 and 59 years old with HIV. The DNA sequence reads TGTGCCAGTAGGGCGACAGGGGTCACTGAAGCTTTCTTT. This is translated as CASRATGVTEAFF.